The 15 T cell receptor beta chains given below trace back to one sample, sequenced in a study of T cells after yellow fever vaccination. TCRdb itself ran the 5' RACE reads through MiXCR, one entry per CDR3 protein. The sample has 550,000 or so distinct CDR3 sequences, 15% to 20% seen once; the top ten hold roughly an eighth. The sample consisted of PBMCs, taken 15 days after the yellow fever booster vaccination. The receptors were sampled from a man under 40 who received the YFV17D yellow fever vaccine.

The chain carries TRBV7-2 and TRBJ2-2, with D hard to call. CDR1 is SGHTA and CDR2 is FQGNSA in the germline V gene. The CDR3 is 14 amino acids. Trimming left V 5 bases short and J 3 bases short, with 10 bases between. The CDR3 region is CASSPGPDTGELFF. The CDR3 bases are TGTGCCAGCAGCCCCGGACCAGACACCGGGGAGCTGTTTTTT.

CDR3 region: CASSQTPSGMSTQYF. CDR3 nucleotides: TGTGCCAGCAGCCAAACGCCTAGCGGGATGTCGACCCAGTACTTC. The chain is built from TRBV14 and TRBJ2-5; 9 nucleotides align to TRBD2. The germline V gene has CDR1 SGHDN and CDR2 FVKESK. Losses at the gene ends were 2 bases for V and 7 bases for J; bases not matched to a gene: 8. The CDR3 loop spans 15 amino acids.

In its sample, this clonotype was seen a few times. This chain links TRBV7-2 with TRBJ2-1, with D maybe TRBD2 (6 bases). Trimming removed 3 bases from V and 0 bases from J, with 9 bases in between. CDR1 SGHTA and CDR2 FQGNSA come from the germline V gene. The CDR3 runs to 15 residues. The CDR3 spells CASSLFGSSYNEQFF. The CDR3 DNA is TGTGCCAGCAGCTTGTTCGGGAGCTCCTACAATGAGCAGTTCTTC.

The CDR3 nucleotides are TGCGCCAGCAGCCAAGTCGGCCAATCCTACGAGCAGTACTTC. Translating gives CASSQVGQSYEQYF. The V and J genes are TRBV4-3 and TRBJ2-7; D gene ambiguous. V was pared by 1 base and J by 1 base, with 8 bases between. In germline, CDR1 is LGHNA, CDR2 YSLEER. This CDR3 contains 14 residues.

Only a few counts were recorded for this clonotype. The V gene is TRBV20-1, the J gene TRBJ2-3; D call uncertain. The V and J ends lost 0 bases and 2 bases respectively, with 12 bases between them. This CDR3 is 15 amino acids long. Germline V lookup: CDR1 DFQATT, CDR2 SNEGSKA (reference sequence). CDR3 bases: TGCAGTGCTAGAGATGTAGATCAAGTCACAGATACGCAGTATTTT. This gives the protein CSARDVDQVTDTQYF.

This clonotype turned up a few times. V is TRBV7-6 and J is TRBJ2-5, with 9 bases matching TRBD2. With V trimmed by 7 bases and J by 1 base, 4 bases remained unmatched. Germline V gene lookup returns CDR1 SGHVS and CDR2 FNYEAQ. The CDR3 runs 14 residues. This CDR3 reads CASKETSGQETQYF. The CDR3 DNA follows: TGTGCCAGCAAGGAGACTAGCGGCCAAGAGACCCAGTACTTC.

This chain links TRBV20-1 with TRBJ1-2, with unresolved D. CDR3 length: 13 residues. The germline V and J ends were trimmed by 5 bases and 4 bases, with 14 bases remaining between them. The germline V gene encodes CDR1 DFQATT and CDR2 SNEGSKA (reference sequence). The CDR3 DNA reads TGCAGTGCTCCCAGGACCGAGCGCTATGGCTACACCTTC. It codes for CSAPRTERYGYTF.

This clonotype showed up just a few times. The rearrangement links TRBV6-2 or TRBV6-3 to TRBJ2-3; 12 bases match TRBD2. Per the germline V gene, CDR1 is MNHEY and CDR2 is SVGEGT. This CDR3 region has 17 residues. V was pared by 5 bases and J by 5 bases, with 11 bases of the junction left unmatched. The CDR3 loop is CASSTTRLAGAVDTQYF. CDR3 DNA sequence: TGTGCCAGCAGTACAACACGACTAGCGGGAGCGGTAGATACGCAGTATTTT.

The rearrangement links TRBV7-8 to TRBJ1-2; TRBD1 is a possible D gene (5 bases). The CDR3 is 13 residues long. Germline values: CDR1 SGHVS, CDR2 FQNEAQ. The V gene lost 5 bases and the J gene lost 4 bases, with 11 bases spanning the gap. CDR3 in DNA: TGTGCCAGCAGCATAGACAGATTCTATGGCTACACCTTC. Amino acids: CASSIDRFYGYTF.

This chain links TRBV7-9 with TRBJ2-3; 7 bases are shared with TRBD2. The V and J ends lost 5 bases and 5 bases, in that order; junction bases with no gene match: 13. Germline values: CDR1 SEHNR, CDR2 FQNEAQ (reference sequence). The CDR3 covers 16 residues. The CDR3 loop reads CASSPSRGGRVDTQYF. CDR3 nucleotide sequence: TGTGCCAGCAGCCCTAGTAGAGGCGGGAGAGTAGATACGCAGTATTTT. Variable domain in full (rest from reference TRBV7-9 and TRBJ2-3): DTGVSQNPRHKITKRGQNVTFRCDPISEHNRLYWYRQTLGQGPEFLTYFQNEAQLEKSRLLSDRFSAERPKGSFSTLEIQRTEQGDSAMYLCASSPSRGGRVDTQYFGPGTRLTVL.

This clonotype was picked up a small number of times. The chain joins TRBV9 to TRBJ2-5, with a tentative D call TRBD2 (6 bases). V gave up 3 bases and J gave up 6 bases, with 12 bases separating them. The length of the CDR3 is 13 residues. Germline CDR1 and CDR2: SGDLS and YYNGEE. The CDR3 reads CASSGDSRQTQYF. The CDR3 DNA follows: TGTGCCAGCAGCGGGGACTCCCGACAGACCCAGTACTTC.

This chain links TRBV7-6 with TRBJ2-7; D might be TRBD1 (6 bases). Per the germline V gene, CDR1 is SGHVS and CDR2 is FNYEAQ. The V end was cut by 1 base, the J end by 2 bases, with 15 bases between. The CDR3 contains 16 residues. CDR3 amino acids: CASSLVEGQPPYEQYF. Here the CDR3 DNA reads TGTGCCAGCAGCTTAGTTGAGGGACAACCTCCCTACGAGCAGTACTTC.

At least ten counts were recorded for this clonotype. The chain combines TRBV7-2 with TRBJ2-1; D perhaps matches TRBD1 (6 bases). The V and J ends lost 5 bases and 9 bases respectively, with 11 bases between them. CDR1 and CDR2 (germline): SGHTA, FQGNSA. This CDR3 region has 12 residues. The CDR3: CASSDDRIEQFF. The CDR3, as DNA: TGTGCCAGCAGCGACGACAGGATTGAGCAGTTCTTC. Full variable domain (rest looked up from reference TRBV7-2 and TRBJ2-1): GAGVSQSPSNKVTEKGKDVELRCDPISGHTALYWYRQSLGQGLEFLIYFQGNSAPDKSGLPSDRFSAERTGGSVSTLTIQRTQQEDSAVYLCASSDDRIEQFFGPGTRLTVL.

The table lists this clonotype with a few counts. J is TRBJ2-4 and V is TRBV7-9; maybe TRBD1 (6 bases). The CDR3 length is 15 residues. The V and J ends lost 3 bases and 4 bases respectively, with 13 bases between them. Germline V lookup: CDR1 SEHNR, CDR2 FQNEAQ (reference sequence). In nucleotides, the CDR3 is TGTGCCAGCAGCTTTGGAACAGGGAGTAAAAACATTCAGTACTTC. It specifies CASSFGTGSKNIQYF.

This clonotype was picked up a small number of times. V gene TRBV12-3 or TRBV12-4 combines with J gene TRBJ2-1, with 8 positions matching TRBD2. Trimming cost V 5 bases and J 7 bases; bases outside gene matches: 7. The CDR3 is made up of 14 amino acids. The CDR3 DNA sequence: TGTGCCAGCAGTCCCGGGACTAGTACGAATGAGCAGTTCTTC. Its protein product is CASSPGTSTNEQFF.